This T cell receptor (beta chain) was sequenced in a study of cytomegalovirus exposure and HLA in healthy donors (dated by TCRdb to about 2017). At the level of the whole study: An earlier analysis of roughly 500 of the donors reported 276 Gb of sequence data and about 120 million unique TCR beta sequences obtained from about 200 million T cells. The T cell repertoires of 700 or so subjects were profiled by immunosequencing and related to cytomegalovirus serostatus. Roughly 5 DR-DQ haplotypes were handled as single units for association and clustering, since linkage in the cohort was strong. To decide whether each TCR beta V gene segment behaved as functional or pseudogenic, an earlier analysis of some 600 of the donors relied on high-throughput TCR beta sequencing. A later genetic analysis used genome-wide SNP genotypes for about 65% of the roughly 670 donors, treating that subset as a discovery cohort. In a later analysis, previously published TCR beta repertoires from fewer than 750 donors were re-analyzed and high-resolution HLA genotyping was added so that TCR occurrence patterns could be studied. Both class I and class II loci were covered by HLA typing, at four-digit resolution. A separate validation cohort of 100 to 150 different subjects was used in addition to the approximately 610-subject first cohort. All discovery cohort repertoires had been generated using a single sequencing platform. Rather than using new phenotypic data, the later analysis identified candidate immune exposures from TCR beta sequences and from how often those sequences occurred across donors. Alongside the repertoire data, information on donor age, sex, ethnicity and CMV serostatus was compiled. To predict cytomegalovirus infection status, the study combined high-throughput TCR immunosequencing, statistical association of individual TCRs with disease status, and machine learning. The genetic ancestry cluster associated with self-reported Caucasian donors included 80% to 90% of the approximately 400 genotyped donors. The aim of the study was to test whether cataloging public T cell receptors could identify signatures of past pathogen exposure. Roughly 300 gigabases of sequencing data and approximately 80 million unique TCR sequences were included in an early release covering several hundred HLA-typed donors. The number of donors typed differed by locus, with about 629-640 for A, B, C, DRB1 and DQB1, 522 for DQA1, 600 to 610 for DPA1, and 450 to 480 for DPB1. Among approximately 370 genotyped donors of the cohort, an average of around 220,000 unique TCR beta nucleotide sequences was sequenced per donor, of which about 19% were non-productive. The investigation overall reported the following: Because HLA typing was missing for some donors at each locus, association tests included only the typed subset. Most TCR sequences were seen in very few donors, while some public TCRs were found in many individuals. According to a later genetic analysis, donors in an Asian-associated ancestry cluster had fewer N-insertions in productive TCRs than the approximately 650-donor mean. Because the 87-base-pair reads could not distinguish some IMGT-functional V segments, including TRBV6-2 and TRBV6-3, those segments were excluded. Compared with equally common non-associated chains, HLA-associated TCR beta chains in a later analysis were more clonally expanded and had lower generation probabilities. In a later analysis, 15,000 to 20,000 TCR beta sequences were associated with specific HLA alleles at a false discovery rate of 0.05. A few of the identified cytomegalovirus-associated TCR beta chains were confirmed in vitro to be specific for cytomegalovirus antigens. An earlier analysis of some 590 of the donors showed that most TCR beta V segments appeared in productive rearrangements either about 90% or about 30% of the time, which broadly matched IMGT annotations. Strong co-occurrence of HLA alleles, especially DR and DQ, made assigning TCR associations to individual alleles difficult. This cohort had only TCR beta chains sequenced, and the lack of alpha or paired-chain data limited which features could be detected. Immune exposure information for the cohort was limited to CMV serostatus. In the study, some 160 TCR beta chains were listed as associated with cytomegalovirus. A further reported finding was that TCR beta sequences accurately predicted the HLA-A and HLA-B alleles for most subjects in the first cohort. A later analysis found that TCR association rates varied across HLA loci, with DRB1 alleles showing the most associated TCRs and HLA-C alleles the fewest. A group of highly shared sequence variants was considered likely to be a technical artifact of the sequencing pipeline. Most CMV-associated TCR beta chains appeared to be HLA-restricted in a later analysis, and the HLA associations seemed to be driven largely by CMV exposure. A later genetic analysis associated a missense DCLRE1C variant with V-gene and J-gene trimming of TCR beta chains, and an independent cohort replicated the association. A later analysis reported that several top co-occurrence clusters appeared linked to parvovirus B19, influenza, CMV and Epstein-Barr virus. Sequencing depth was assumed to be roughly uniform across donors in the presence/absence analyses, though that assumption may not hold. Because counts were too low, 15 to 20 rarely observed V segments, including chromosome 9 orphons, were excluded from the earlier analysis of roughly 580 of the donors. Correlated functional status among segregating V segments might reflect linkage disequilibrium, but an unknown experimental factor could not be ruled out. The authors suggested that the approach could potentially be extended to other disease states and immunological phenotypes. Cytomegalovirus status was reported to be diagnosed by the classifier with high specificity and sensitivity in both the original and validation cohorts.

The cohort consisted of 666 healthy bone marrow donors. At the time of sampling, every cohort member was nominally healthy, though immune exposures that went unrecorded were likely present. The donor was CMV seropositive and belonged to the group of 250 to 300 seropositive cohort members. A peripheral blood sample was collected from each donor, and TCR beta sequencing was performed on peripheral blood mononuclear cells. The Qiagen DNeasy Blood Extraction Kit was used to extract genomic DNA from the blood cell samples. On this clone: The clone's antigen remains unknown. Base quality data are lacking; no much larger clone is found one base away.

From the cysteine through the phenylalanine, the CDR3 covers 15 amino acids. Just CDR3 DNA is preserved here, 45 bases in frame from base 1. Relative to germline, V is 0 bases shorter and J is 5 bases shorter, with 14 bases between their ends. Per the germline V gene, SGHTS is the CDR1 and YDEGEE is the CDR2. The library relied on the immunoSEQ multiplex PCR assay. For the multiplex PCR, a mixture combining 60 forward primers for TCR Vbeta segments and 13 reverse primers for TCR Jbeta segments was used. The CDR3 region of rearranged TCR beta genes was amplified from genomic DNA by a multiplex PCR assay. The amplified TCR beta libraries were sequenced on the Illumina HiSeq System as 87-base-pair reads. The paper's processing steps were these. Across the 500 to 700 repertoires, a later analysis counted roughly 84 million unique TCR beta chains, approximately 10 million of which were shared by at least two donors. Raw reads were error-corrected and collapsed into unique sequences with a nearest-neighbor algorithm that merged closely related sequences to remove PCR and sequencing errors. CDR3 sequences were aligned to IMGT reference sequences to assign V, D and J gene segments. For a sequence to be retained, a match of at least six nucleotides to both a V gene segment and a J gene segment was required. Rearrangements were classified as productive when the CDR3 lacked stop codons and remained in frame with V and J, and all other rearrangements were classified as non-productive. Following IMGT convention, CDR3 was defined as the stretch from the second conserved V-encoded cysteine to the conserved J-encoded phenylalanine. The earlier analysis of 500 to 750 of the donors excluded any sequence lacking an unambiguous match to a single V gene segment. In an earlier analysis of several hundred of the donors, a V segment was called functional when productive rearrangements were above 56.7%, and segregating when the standard deviation between donors exceeded 5%. A statistical classification framework was developed to diagnose cytomegalovirus status using the catalog of TCR beta chain sequences. A later analysis assigned V and J genes by comparing TCR nucleotide sequences with IMGT/GENE-DB human TR gene sequences. Using the TCRdist pipeline, a later analysis assigned CDR3 sequences along with most-parsimonious VDJ recombination scenarios. A later analysis defined each TCR beta chain by its CDR3 amino acid sequence plus V-gene family, and excluded reads lacking a unique V-gene family. In a later analysis, approximately 590 highly shared, low-generation-probability nucleotide sequences were removed to address suspected cross-contamination and a sequencing artifact. For each public chain, a later analysis derived a clonal expansion index from normalized ranks of inferred template counts within each repertoire. Generation probabilities in a later analysis came from a VDJ recombination model fitted to out-of-frame rearrangements, and those results were checked against IGoR. In a later analysis, hypergeometric tests were used to score TCR-TCR, TCR-HLA and TCR-CMV co-occurrence, with a repertoire-size bias correction applied to TCR pairs. In a later analysis, false discovery rates were estimated by permuting HLA or CMV assignments 20 times. In a later analysis, co-occurring TCRs were grouped with DBSCAN, and TCRdist sequence similarity was added when clustering was performed within HLA-allele-positive subsets. Repertoires with fewer than 30,000 or more than 120,000 public chains, plus five repertoires with anomalous nucleotide sharing, were excluded from co-occurrence clustering. As stored in TCRdb, this immuneACCESS dataset retains in-frame rearrangements with V and J assigned. A fraction of the clones does not appear; measured against another copy, unresolved V genes explain less than half of the discrepancy, and the remainder lacks a known reason. That table supplies the V and J calls and clone size; D and trimming were determined from the DNA. Within this sample are roughly 120,000 clones, with around three quarters of them counted one time only. The ten largest clones capture roughly 3.5% of the sample.

The receptor's source is a woman aged 25 to 39 in good health and CMV-seropositive. In this chain, TRBV5-8 is recombined with TRBJ2-5; a tentative D match to TRBD2 spans 7 bases. What was sequenced was PBMCs. The CDR3 protein: CASSLVVGGPETQYF. The sequence in DNA is TGTGCCAGCAGCTTGGTGGTGGGGGGGCCTGAGACCCAGTACTTC.